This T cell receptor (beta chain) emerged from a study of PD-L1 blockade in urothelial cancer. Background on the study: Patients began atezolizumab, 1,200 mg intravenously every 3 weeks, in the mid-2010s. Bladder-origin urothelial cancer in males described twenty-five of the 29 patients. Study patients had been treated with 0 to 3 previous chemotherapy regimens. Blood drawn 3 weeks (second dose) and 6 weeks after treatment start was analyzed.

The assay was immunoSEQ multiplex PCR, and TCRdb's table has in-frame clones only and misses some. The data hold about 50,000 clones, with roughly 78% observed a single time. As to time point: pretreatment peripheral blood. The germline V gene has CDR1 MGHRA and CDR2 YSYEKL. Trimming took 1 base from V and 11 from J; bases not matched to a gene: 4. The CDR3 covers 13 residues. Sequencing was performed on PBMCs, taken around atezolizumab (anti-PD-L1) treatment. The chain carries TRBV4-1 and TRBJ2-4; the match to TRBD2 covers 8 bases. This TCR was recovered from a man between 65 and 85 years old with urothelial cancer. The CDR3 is CASSQGREGVQYF. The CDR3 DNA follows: TGCGCCAGCAGCCAAGGCCGGGAGGGCGTTCAGTACTTC.